The 8 T cell receptor beta chains below come from one sample, sequenced in a study of blood T cell repertoires in COVID-19. Generated by immunoSEQ multiplex PCR, the TCRdb table keeps only in-frame clones and is missing some. The profile covers around 100,000 clones, with around 85% appearing a single time and 13% taken by the ten largest. The sequencing sample was made of peripheral blood. The receptors shown here come from a man between 50 and 59 years old with active or convalescent COVID-19.

V and J are TRBV18 and TRBJ1-1; no definite D call. V was cut by 4 bases and J by 0 bases, with 27 bases left in between. From germline, CDR1 is KGHSH and CDR2 LQKENI. The CDR3 runs 20 residues. DNA of the CDR3: TGTGCCAGCTCACGAAACGTAGTCCGCAGTCCTAGTACAATGAACACTGAAGCTTTCTTT. Its protein product is CASSRNVVRSPSTMNTEAFF.

The V call is TRBV24-1, the J call TRBJ1-1; 8 bases align to TRBD1. There are 14 residues in the CDR3. Per the germline V gene, CDR1 is KGHDR and CDR2 is SFDVKD. With 5 bases clipped from V and 8 bases from J, the junction kept 9 bases outside the gene matches. CDR3 sequence: CATSAPGGKREAFF. CDR3 in DNA: TGTGCCACCAGTGCCCCAGGGGGCAAGCGGGAAGCTTTCTTT.

The rearrangement uses TRBV19 and TRBJ2-1; 9 nucleotides line up with TRBD2. The CDR3 has 20 amino acids. V lost 1 base to trimming and J lost 7 bases; unmatched junction nucleotides: 20. The germline gives CDR1 LNHDA, CDR2 SQIVND (reference sequence). The CDR3 region is CASSIVGTSYGTFGRNEQFF. Here the CDR3 DNA reads TGTGCCAGTAGTATAGTCGGGACTAGCTATGGAACATTCGGCAGGAATGAGCAGTTCTTC.

The rearrangement links TRBV11-2 to TRBJ2-7; 9 positions match TRBD1. Germline-derived CDR1 and CDR2 are SGHAT and FQNNGV. Trimming removed 4 bases from V and 6 bases from J; junction bases left unmatched: 10. This CDR3 contains 15 residues. CDR3 amino acids: CASSSQQGAGGEQYF. CDR3 nucleotide sequence: TGTGCCAGCAGCTCCCAACAGGGGGCCGGTGGCGAGCAGTACTTC.

The chain combines TRBV30 with TRBJ2-1, with D possibly matching TRBD1 (6 bases). V shed 0 bases and J shed 8 bases, with 14 bases lying between them. From germline, CDR1 is GTSNPN and CDR2 SVGIG (reference sequence). This CDR3 comprises 14 residues. The CDR3 reads CAWSVGGLIDEQFF. CDR3 nucleotide sequence: TGTGCCTGGAGTGTAGGGGGTCTTATCGATGAGCAGTTCTTC.

The chain recombines TRBV4-2 with TRBJ2-5, with 7 bases identical to TRBD1. Trimming at V came to 4 bases and at J to 1 base, leaving 9 bases not matched to a gene. The CDR3 extends over 16 amino acids. Germline-derived CDR1 and CDR2 are LGHNA and YNFKEQ. CDR3 sequence reads: CASSLTEGQVQETQYF. In DNA, the CDR3 is TGTGCCAGCAGCCTGACAGAAGGACAGGTCCAAGAGACCCAGTACTTC.

This chain's CDR3 is CASSRFTGGNEQFF. The DNA of the CDR3 is TGCGCCAGCAGCCGATTTACAGGGGGCAATGAGCAGTTCTTC. The chain joins TRBV4-1 to TRBJ2-1, with 8 nucleotides matching TRBD1. In germline, CDR1 is MGHRA, CDR2 YSYEKL. V lost 4 bases and J lost 6; bases outside the gene matches: 5. CDR3 length: 14 amino acids.

The CDR3 protein is CSAGSRTVQGGTQYF. The DNA of the CDR3 is TGCAGCGCTGGGAGCCGGACGGTGCAGGGAGGGACCCAGTACTTC. This chain joins TRBV29-1 and TRBJ2-5, with D possibly TRBD2 on 6 matching bases. This CDR3 has 15 residues. Germline CDR1 and CDR2: SQVTM and ANQGSEA. Trimming pared 7 bases from V and 7 bases from J, leaving 25 bases between.